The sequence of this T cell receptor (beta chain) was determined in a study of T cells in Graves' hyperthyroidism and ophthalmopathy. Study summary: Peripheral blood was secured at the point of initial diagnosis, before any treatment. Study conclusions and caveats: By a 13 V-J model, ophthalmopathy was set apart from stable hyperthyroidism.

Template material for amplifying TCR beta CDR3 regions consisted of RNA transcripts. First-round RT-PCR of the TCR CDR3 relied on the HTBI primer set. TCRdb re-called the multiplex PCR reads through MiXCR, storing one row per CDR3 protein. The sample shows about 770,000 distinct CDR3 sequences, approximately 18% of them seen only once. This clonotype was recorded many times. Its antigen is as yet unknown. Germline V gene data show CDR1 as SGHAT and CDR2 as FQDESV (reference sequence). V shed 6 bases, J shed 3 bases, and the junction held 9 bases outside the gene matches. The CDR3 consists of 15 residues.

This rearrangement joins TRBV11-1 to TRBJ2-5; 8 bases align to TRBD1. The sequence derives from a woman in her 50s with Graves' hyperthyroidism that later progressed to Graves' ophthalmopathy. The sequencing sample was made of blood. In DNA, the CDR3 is TGTGCCAGCAGGCTCGAGACAGGGGTGGAAGAGACCCAGTACTTC. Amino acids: CASRLETGVEETQYF.